This T cell receptor beta chain stems from a study of vaccination effects on CD4 cells after COVID-19. Study summary: Convalescent patients (n = two) were sampled 16 days and one week prevaccination.

The V gene end was trimmed by 1 base and the J gene end by 3 bases; junction bases not matched to a gene: 4. Germline CDR1 and CDR2: KGHDR and SFDVKD. CDR3 length: 16 residues. The method was immunoSEQ multiplex PCR; TCRdb's version includes in-frame clones alone and lacks a portion of them. This table holds 63,000 or so clones, 60% to 75% found once. Antigen-specific CD4+ T cell clonotypes were called by their expansion after viral peptide-pool culture in ViraFEST. Isolation of CD4+ T cells took place after 10 days of culture. From March to December 2020, the person had a SARS-CoV-2 infection that was confirmed by PCR. Cultures given an HIV-1 Nef peptide pool acted as the negative control. IL-2 medium was substituted for half the medium on days 3 and 7. Whole-study results and caveats: Small numbers of convalescent patients limited the study. It also lacked early post-infection timepoints.

Details on this clone: Its target is unknown.

The source is a human donor who had a prior SARS-CoV-2 infection. J is TRBJ2-3 and V is TRBV24-1, with 9 bases aligning to TRBD1. Material: CD4+ T cells from PBMCs cultured with HIV peptides, obtained before COVID-19 vaccination. The subset denotes: HIV-1 Nef peptide pool negative control/reference culture. CDR3 DNA sequence: TGTGCCACCAGTGATTTCGGGACAGGGCCGACAGATACGCAGTATTTT. It translates to CATSDFGTGPTDTQYF.